This T cell receptor beta chain was observed in a study of blood T cells in healthy people across ages (dated by TCRdb to about 2015). Notes on the research overall: In model experiments, template switching captured about one uniquely barcoded TCR beta cDNA molecule for every two T cells. To track age-related changes in TCR beta repertoire diversity, the study relied on deep sequencing normalized with unique cDNA molecular identifiers. The donors were divided into four age groups: young (average around 17 years), middle-aged (about 39), aged (under 70) and long-lived (roughly 88). To avoid experimental bias, donors of different ages were distributed randomly across sequencing lanes. Using the same blood draw, the study looked at two additional independent replicas of 1 million unique cDNA reads for two donors, one aged 18 to 29 and the other aged 80 or older.

Receptor amplification or capture employed 5' RACE. TCRdb records Illumina HiSeq 2500 as the sequencer. A second roughly 6 to 12 cycle PCR used a sample-barcoded 5' primer and a J-beta primer mix. Each TCR beta cDNA molecule received a unique molecular identifier from a template-switch 5' adaptor carrying 12 random nucleotides. Each sample yielded at least 2.5 million CDR3-containing paired-end reads. First-strand cDNA was synthesized from all RNA with the Mint cDNA synthesis kit, primed by a TRBC-specific oligonucleotide. Following uracil-DNA glycosylase treatment, a first 18-cycle PCR with universal primers M1SS and BC2_uni_R was performed on all cDNA. For the original study's pipeline: Each sample was normalized by randomly selecting 1 million high-quality reads, each carrying a distinct molecular identifier. Reads with shared molecular identifiers were discarded instead of being binned into consensus sequences. CDR3 identification, clonotype clustering and error correction used MiTCR with a Q25 quality threshold and the strictest error-elimination algorithm. A nonparametric unseen species model using Euler transformation provided a lower-bound estimate of total TCR beta diversity. TCRdb applied fastp at Q25 and MiXCR to the public reads, then kept only in-frame beta chains. All rows with the same CDR3 protein become a single entry with the most common DNA and genes. What appears here as the V and J calls and clone size reflects TCRdb's work, not the paper's. This sample comprises more than 800,000 distinct CDR3 sequences, around 28% of them detected only once. The top ten clonotypes cover 17% of the sample.

What the research found in general, with its limitations: Observed TCR beta diversity per million T cells fell roughly linearly with age, and a significant reduction was already apparent by age around 40. Because donor CMV infection status was unknown, age-related changes in expanded clonotypes were potentially confounded. Estimates of total diversity from one million sequenced T cells were regarded as lower bounds and underestimates. The percentage of naive T cells measured by flow cytometry correlated strongly with observed TCR beta diversity. Conclusive comparison of naive and antigen-experienced compartments was prevented by the profiling of bulk unsorted PBMCs. The long-lived group showed more naive CD4+ T cells, fewer expanded clones and increased TCR diversity than the aged group, suggesting age selection.

The donors were 40 or so Caucasian individuals from Russia, aged roughly 6 to 90 years, who were systemically healthy. Each donor gave about 11 milliliters of peripheral blood, drawn into EDTA-treated Vacutainer tubes. Ficoll-Paque density-gradient centrifugation was used to isolate PBMCs, with at least 7 million obtained per sample. Trizol reagent was used to extract total RNA from PBMCs, with at least 6 micrograms per sample. For every donor, an aliquot of PBMCs went through flow cytometry to measure the percentages of naive CD45RAhigh/CD27high T cells. CDR1 and CDR2, per the germline V gene, are SGHRS and YFSETQ. Its CDR3 holds 15 amino acids, cysteine through phenylalanine. Only the CDR3 region is kept as DNA, spanning 45 bases read in frame from base 1. V loses 2 bases at its end and J loses 3 bases; junction bases beyond the gene matches: 2. Many counts were recorded for this clonotype. What antigen it recognizes has not been identified. No base qualities exist here, and no much larger clone lies one base off it.

Sequencing input: blood. The TCR was taken from a woman of 80 years or more in good health. The rearrangement joined TRBV5-1 to TRBJ1-4; the central 9 bases match TRBD1. Read as DNA, the sequence is TGCGCCAGCAGCTTCCGACAGGGGGCTAATGAAAAACTGTTTTTT. This yields the protein CASSFRQGANEKLFF. Here the CDR3 is joined to the reference TRBV5-1 and TRBJ1-4 genes, and the full variable domain is: KAGVTQTPRYLIKTRGQQVTLSCSPISGHRSVSWYQQTPGQGLQFLFEYFSETQRNKGNFPGRFSGRQFSNSRSEMNVSTLELGDSALYLCASSFRQGANEKLFFGSGTQLSVL.